This T cell receptor beta chain was observed in a study of shared clonotypes between healthy human individuals. TCRdb's copy holds only in-frame clones and misses some; the assay was immunoSEQ multiplex PCR. In the table there are millions of clones, 95% of which are singletons. Findings and caveats of the study: Shared clonotypes: 4.5% to 6% naive CD4, about 4% naive CD8, 2.3% memory CD4, 0.4% memory CD8.

The study separated CD4+ cells into CD45RA+ naive and CD45RA-negative memory subsets. Unmatched junction bases numbered 5, after V lost 5 bases and J lost 7 bases. In germline, CDR1 is LNHDA, CDR2 SQIVND (reference sequence). The CDR3 spans 14 residues. Of note for this clone: What it binds is not known.

The rearrangement links TRBV19 to TRBJ2-1, with 10 bases identical to TRBD1. Specimen: naive CD4+ T cells sorted from blood. Documented subset: CD45RA+ positively selected. This receptor was taken from a young man in good health. The CDR3 region is CASSRQGARNEQFF. CDR3 nucleotide sequence: TGTGCCAGTAGTCGACAGGGGGCGAGGAATGAGCAGTTCTTC.